These 14 T cell receptor beta chains were sequenced from one sample in a study of vaccination effects on CD4 cells after COVID-19. Generated by immunoSEQ multiplex PCR, the TCRdb table keeps only in-frame clones and is missing some. The table shows tens of thousands of clones, with around four fifths occurring only once. The authors isolated CD4+ T cells after less than eleven days of culture. These receptors' targets are unknown. The sequences come from CD4+ T cells from PBMCs cultured without peptide, collected before COVID-19 vaccination. The receptors here all came from a human donor who had a prior SARS-CoV-2 infection.

The chain joins TRBV12-3 or TRBV12-4 to TRBJ2-7; 7 bases line up with TRBD1. The V gene end was trimmed by 7 bases and the J gene end by 6 bases; junction bases not matched to a gene: 9. The CDR3 runs to 13 residues. The CDR3 DNA follows: TGTGCCAGCAAGCCACAGGGGACCCGCGAGCAGTACTTC. This gives the protein CASKPQGTREQYF.

The rearrangement joins TRBV5-6 to TRBJ2-7; 9 positions match TRBD2. Germline CDR1 SGHDT, CDR2 YYEEEE. V lost 0 bases, J lost 3 bases, and 10 bases stayed unmatched. This CDR3 is 17 amino acids long. The CDR3: CASSLAGTVAGVYEQYF. The CDR3, as DNA: TGTGCCAGCAGCTTGGCAGGCACCGTAGCGGGAGTCTACGAGCAGTACTTC.

This clone was counted once. This chain uses TRBV5-1 with TRBJ2-5; TRBD2 might be the D (5 bases). CDR1 and CDR2 from the germline V gene are SGHRS and YFSETQ. The V gene lost 0 bases and the J gene lost 5 bases, with 11 bases spanning the gap. This CDR3 contains 14 residues. CDR3 nucleotides: TGCGCCAGCAGCTTGGGGGGTCCGGGGGAGACCCAGTACTTC. This codes for CASSLGGPGETQYF. The full variable domain, with the rest looked up from reference TRBV5-1 and TRBJ2-5, is KAGVTQTPRYLIKTRGQQVTLSCSPISGHRSVSWYQQTPGQGLQFLFEYFSETQRNKGNFPGRFSGRQFSNSRSEMNVSTLELGDSALYLCASSLGGPGETQYFGPGTRLLVL.

This clone was seen only a few times. The gene calls are TRBV5-1 and TRBJ1-2, with 9 nucleotides matching TRBD1. CDR1 is SGHRS, CDR2 YFSETQ, per germline. The length of the CDR3 is 14 residues. V lost 0 bases, J lost 3 bases, and 0 bases stayed unmatched. CDR3 in amino acids: CASSLGTGDYGYTF. In nucleotides, the CDR3 is TGCGCCAGCAGCTTGGGGACAGGGGACTATGGCTACACCTTC.

This clone was seen only once. The J gene is TRBJ1-1, the V gene TRBV6-1; D is unclear. Germline V gives CDR1 MNHNS, CDR2 SASEGT. Trimming shortened V by 6 bases and J by 5 bases, and 22 bases separated the two germline ends. The length of the CDR3 is 16 residues. The chain's CDR3 is CASSERPGRVRTEAFF. CDR3 bases: TGTGCCAGCAGCGAAAGACCCGGCCGGGTTCGAACTGAAGCTTTCTTT.

The CDR3 DNA reads as TGCGCCAGCTACGTGACGGGGATAGATACGCAGTATTTT. This encodes CASYVTGIDTQYF. The V and J genes are TRBV5-1 and TRBJ2-3, with D possibly being TRBD2 (5 bases). The V gene lost 7 bases and the J gene lost 5 bases, with 14 bases spanning the gap. Germline CDR1 reads SGHRS; CDR2 reads YFSETQ. The CDR3 contains 13 residues.

The chain is built from TRBV27 and TRBJ1-2; D not certain. The V end was cut by 4 bases, the J end by 4 bases, with 16 bases between. Germline V gene data show CDR1 as MNHEY and CDR2 as SMNVEV (reference sequence). This CDR3 is 15 amino acids long. As DNA, the CDR3 is TGTGCCAGCAGTTCAACTGGAGAAGGACCCTATGGCTACACCTTC. This codes for CASSSTGEGPYGYTF.

This chain joins TRBV18 and TRBJ1-1; D call uncertain. Germline CDR1 reads KGHSH; CDR2 reads LQKENI. The CDR3 totals 14 residues. V lost 4 bases, J lost 3 bases, and 12 bases lay in between. The chain's CDR3 is CASSRIRWDTEAFF. The DNA of the CDR3 is TGTGCCAGCTCACGGATACGGTGGGACACTGAAGCTTTCTTT.

The rearrangement uses TRBV27 and TRBJ2-7; TRBD2 is a possible D gene (5 bases). The germline V gene encodes CDR1 MNHEY and CDR2 SMNVEV (reference sequence). This CDR3 is 17 amino acids long. Trimming took off 3 bases at V and 6 bases at J, with 24 bases between the two ends. The CDR3 DNA sequence: TGTGCCAGCAGTTTTTCGGGGAGTGTCGGCGATAAGGGCGAGCAGTACTTC. It specifies CASSFSGSVGDKGEQYF.

The chain couples TRBV24-1 to TRBJ2-5, with D possibly matching TRBD1 (8 bases). CDR1 and CDR2 (germline): KGHDR, SFDVKD. V shed 3 bases and J shed 5 bases, with 15 bases lying between them. This CDR3 is built from 15 residues. In DNA, the CDR3 is TGTGCCACCAGTGATGCAAAACAGGGGGGGGAGACCCAGTACTTC. It specifies CATSDAKQGGETQYF.

This clone has only one observation. The chain carries TRBV18 and TRBJ2-5; TRBD1 matches at 9 bases. Germline V lookup: CDR1 KGHSH, CDR2 LQKENI. The junction had 7 bases not matched to a gene; V was cut back by 4 bases and J by 4 bases. This CDR3 comprises 15 residues. The CDR3 sequence is CASSHDLQGAETQYF. CDR3 sequence (DNA): TGTGCCAGCTCACACGACTTACAGGGGGCAGAGACCCAGTACTTC.

The DNA for the CDR3 is TGTGCCAGCAGTGAGATCAGAGGGCGGCAGTTCTTC. Protein sequence: CASSEIRGRQFF. This chain connects TRBV6-1 to TRBJ2-1; possibly TRBD2 for D (5 bases). This CDR3 spans 12 amino acids. Germline-derived CDR1 and CDR2 are MNHNS and SASEGT. V lost 3 bases and J lost 12, with 12 bases in between.

V and J are TRBV7-3 and TRBJ2-7, with D perhaps TRBD1 (6 bases). Germline assignment: CDR1 SGHTA and CDR2 FQGTGA. Trimming took 1 base from V and 0 from J, leaving 13 bases between them. The CDR3 has 16 amino acids. CDR3 amino acids: CASSLRGTTSSYEQYF. CDR3 DNA: TGTGCCAGCAGCTTAAGAGGGACAACCAGCTCCTACGAGCAGTACTTC. The variable domain in full, completed from reference TRBV7-3 and TRBJ2-7, reads GAGVSQTPSNKVTEKGKYVELRCDPISGHTALYWYRQSLGQGPEFLIYFQGTGAADDSGLPNDRFFAVRPEGSVSTLKIQRTERGDSAVYLCASSLRGTTSSYEQYFGPGTRLTVT.

This clone was found once. This rearrangement joins TRBV6-5 to TRBJ1-3; D call uncertain. The CDR3 length is 16 residues. Trimming pared 3 bases from V and 0 bases from J, leaving 12 bases between. CDR1 is MNHEY and CDR2 is SVGAGI in the germline V gene. The CDR3 nucleotides are TGTGCCAGCAGTTATGACACCATCTTCTCTGGAAACACCATATATTTT. Translated: CASSYDTIFSGNTIYF.